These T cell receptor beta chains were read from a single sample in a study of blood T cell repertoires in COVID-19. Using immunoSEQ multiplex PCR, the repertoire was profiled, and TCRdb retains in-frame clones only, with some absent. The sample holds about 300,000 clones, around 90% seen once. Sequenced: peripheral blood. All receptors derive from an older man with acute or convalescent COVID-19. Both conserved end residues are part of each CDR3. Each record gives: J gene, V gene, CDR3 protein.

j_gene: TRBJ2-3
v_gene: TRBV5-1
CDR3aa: CASSLEALAGTDTQYF

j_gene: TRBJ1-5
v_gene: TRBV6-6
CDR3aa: CASSYSGRGDQPQHF

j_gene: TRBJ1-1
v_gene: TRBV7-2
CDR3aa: CASSPLSGRGRNTEAFF

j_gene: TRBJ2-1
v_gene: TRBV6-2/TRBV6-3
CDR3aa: CASSSSLNVVANEQFF

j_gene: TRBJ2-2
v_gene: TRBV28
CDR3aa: CASRGLSLVPKNTGELFF

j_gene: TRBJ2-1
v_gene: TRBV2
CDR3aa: CASSGASPPGDEQFF

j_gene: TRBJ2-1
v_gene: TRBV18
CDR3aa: CASSPPRTSGTYNEQFF

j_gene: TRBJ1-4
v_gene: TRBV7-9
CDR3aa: CASSPWTGLLEKLFF

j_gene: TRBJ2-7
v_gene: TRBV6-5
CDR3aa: CASKLAGGEAEYF

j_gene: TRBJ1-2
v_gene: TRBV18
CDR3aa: CASSSTSPTGLYGYTF

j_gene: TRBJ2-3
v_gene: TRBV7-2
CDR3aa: CASSYEAGLSTDTQYF

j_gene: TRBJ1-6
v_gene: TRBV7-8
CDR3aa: CASSLVSGTGVSPLHF

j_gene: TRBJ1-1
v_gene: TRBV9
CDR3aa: CASSVEGTGRGTEAFF

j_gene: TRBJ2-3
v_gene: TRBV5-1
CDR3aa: CASSLGRGGSTDTQYF

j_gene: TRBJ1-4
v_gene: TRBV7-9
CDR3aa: CASSYGQGSDEKLFF

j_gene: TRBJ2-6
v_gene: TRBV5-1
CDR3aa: CASSPNGQGSGANVLTF

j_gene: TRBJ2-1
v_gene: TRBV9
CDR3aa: CASSGLAGISYNEQFF

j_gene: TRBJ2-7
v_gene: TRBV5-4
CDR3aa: CASSLGGGLTLSYEQYF

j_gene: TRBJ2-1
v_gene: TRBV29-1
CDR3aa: CSGKQGDEQFF

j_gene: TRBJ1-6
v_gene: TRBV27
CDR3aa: CASSRGTDYNSPLHF

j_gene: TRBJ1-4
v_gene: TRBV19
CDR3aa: CASSTLRQGGEKLFF

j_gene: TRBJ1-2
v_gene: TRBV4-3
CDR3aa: CASSPRQGGNYGYTF

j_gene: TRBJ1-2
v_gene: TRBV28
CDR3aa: CASRQGARWNGYTF

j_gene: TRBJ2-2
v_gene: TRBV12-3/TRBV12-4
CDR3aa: CASSKGVSGELFF

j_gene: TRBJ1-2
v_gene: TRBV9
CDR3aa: CASSVDAELNYGYTF

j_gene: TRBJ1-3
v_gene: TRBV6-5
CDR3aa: CASSYTQGGGNTIYF

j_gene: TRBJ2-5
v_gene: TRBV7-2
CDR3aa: CASSLARIREGETQYF

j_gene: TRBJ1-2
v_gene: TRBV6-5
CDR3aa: CASDAGQTNYGYTF

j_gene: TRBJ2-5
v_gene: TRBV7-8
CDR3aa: CASSLGVAIQETQYF

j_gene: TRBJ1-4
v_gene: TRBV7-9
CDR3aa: CASSEQGAAGEKLFF

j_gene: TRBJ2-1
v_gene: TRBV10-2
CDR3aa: CASSETSGRVHHEQFF

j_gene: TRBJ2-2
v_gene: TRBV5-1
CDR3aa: CASSLFGGTGTGELFF

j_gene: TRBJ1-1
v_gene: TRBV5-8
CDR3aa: CASSSAERARGTEAFF

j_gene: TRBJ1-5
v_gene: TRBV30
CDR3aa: CAWSMAGTTDQPQHF

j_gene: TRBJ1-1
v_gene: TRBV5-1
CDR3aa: CASKGGPGNTEAFF

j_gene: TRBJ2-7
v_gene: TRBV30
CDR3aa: CAWRGGQNNYEQYF

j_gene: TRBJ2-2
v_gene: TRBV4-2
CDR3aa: CASSQANPGLAGELFF

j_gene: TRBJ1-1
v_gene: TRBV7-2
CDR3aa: CASSLDGQAFF

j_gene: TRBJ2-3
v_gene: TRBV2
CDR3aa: CASSEGLRDTQYF

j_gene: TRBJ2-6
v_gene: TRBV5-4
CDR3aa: CASSSGQTSGANVLTF

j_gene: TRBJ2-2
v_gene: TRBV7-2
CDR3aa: CASSPHSGGGKGTGELFF

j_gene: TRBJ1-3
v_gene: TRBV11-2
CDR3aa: CASSGGVSFSGNTIYF

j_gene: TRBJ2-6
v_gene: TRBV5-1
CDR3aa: CASSLTGAGANVLTF

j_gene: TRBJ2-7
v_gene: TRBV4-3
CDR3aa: CASSRLTGGEYEQYF

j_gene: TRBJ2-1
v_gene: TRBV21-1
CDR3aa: CASSKAGQGKNEQFF

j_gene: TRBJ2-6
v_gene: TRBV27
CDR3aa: CASSLSAGTFSGANVLTF

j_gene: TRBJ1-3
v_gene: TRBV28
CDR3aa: CASSLPWASGNTIYF

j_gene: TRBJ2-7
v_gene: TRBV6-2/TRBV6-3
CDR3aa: CASSYSPDSLSGEQYF

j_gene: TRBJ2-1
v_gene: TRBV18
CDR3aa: CASSPSAGGRKFF

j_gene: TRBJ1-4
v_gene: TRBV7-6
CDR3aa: CASSLLSRGSTNEKLFF

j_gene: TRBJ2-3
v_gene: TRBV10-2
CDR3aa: CASSERLYATDTQYF